This T cell receptor (beta chain) was observed in a study of human thymus T cells. The thymus was resected at corrective cardiac surgery. Assay used: immunoSEQ multiplex PCR; TCRdb lists only in-frame clones, some missing. Among around 120,000 clones listed, around 96% were seen once. The study's findings and limits: There were highly overlapping thymic repertoires among unrelated individuals, as related research reported. The authors found apparently biased V and J gene usage in thymic and blood repertoires.

As for this clone: Antigen: not known.

V gave up 2 bases and J gave up 2 bases, with 10 bases separating them. From germline, CDR1 is SGHNT and CDR2 YYREEE (reference sequence). The CDR3 contains 14 residues. The sample was thymus tissue. This rearrangement joins TRBV5-4 to TRBJ1-2; D ambiguous. The TCR was taken from a boy under two years old with a congenital heart defect but otherwise immunologically healthy. The CDR3 nucleotides read TGTGCCAGCAGCTTTCCCGGACGGAACTATGGCTACACCTTC. This encodes CASSFPGRNYGYTF.